Following are 23 T cell receptor beta chains from one sample sequenced in a study of spatial heterogeneity in lung cancer. Sample time point: sample taken at primary tumor resection. No cell sorting; template was whole RNA from tumor, lung tissue or PBMC. TCRdb redid the calling of the 5' RACE reads with MiXCR, one entry per CDR3 protein. The sample consists of roughly 82,000 distinct CDR3 sequences, over 9.5% of them appearing once. Sequences were derived from PBMCs, sampled at surgery. These receptors were collected from a male donor with early-stage non-small cell lung cancer.

The chain recombines TRBV7-7 with TRBJ1-1; D may be TRBD1 (6 bases). The CDR3 covers 15 residues. Germline CDR1 reads SSHAT; CDR2 reads FNYEAQ (reference sequence). The V end lost 5 bases, the J end lost 5 bases, and 18 bases lay between the germline ends. The CDR3 DNA follows: TGTGCCAGCAGCCCGGGGCCAGGGGCAGGTACTGAAGCTTTCTTT. Translation: CASSPGPGAGTEAFF.

This clonotype has a handful of counts. The chain has TRBV27 and TRBJ2-2, with D tentatively TRBD1 or TRBD2 (6 bases each). Germline V gene sequence: CDR1 MNHEY, CDR2 SMNVEV (reference sequence). Trimming cost V 6 bases and J 5 bases, with 13 bases left between them. This CDR3 has 14 amino acids. In nucleotides, the CDR3 is TGTGCCAGCAGCATACGGGGGCCGACCGGGGAGCTGTTTTTT. Its translation is CASSIRGPTGELFF.

The rearrangement links TRBV5-1 to TRBJ2-5, with a tentative D call TRBD1 (5 bases). The CDR3 sequence is 14 residues long. V shed 0 bases and J shed 1 base, with 7 bases lying between them. Per germline, CDR1 SGHRS and CDR2 YFSETQ. The CDR3 sequence is CASSLDDSQETQYF. The CDR3 DNA follows: TGCGCCAGCAGCTTGGATGACAGCCAAGAGACCCAGTACTTC.

This sequence joins TRBV20-1 and TRBJ2-1, with D possibly being TRBD2 (7 bases). The CDR3 has 14 amino acids. The V gene lost 7 bases and the J gene lost 2 bases, with 15 bases spanning the gap. CDR1 is DFQATT, CDR2 SNEGSKA, per germline (reference sequence). The CDR3 loop is CSGEGGGPYNEQFF. CDR3 DNA sequence: TGCAGTGGAGAGGGGGGAGGGCCCTACAATGAGCAGTTCTTC.

This clonotype was detected only a few times. The chain recombines TRBV29-1 with TRBJ2-6; D possibly matches TRBD1 or TRBD2 (5 bases each). Deletions cut 2 bases from V and 3 bases from J, with 14 bases between. Germline assignment: CDR1 SQVTM and CDR2 ANQGSEA. The CDR3 loop spans 16 amino acids. The CDR3, as DNA: TGCAGCGTTGAAAGAAGGGGAGTTGGTGGGGCCAACGTCCTGACTTTC. This sequence encodes CSVERRGVGGANVLTF.

The chain joins TRBV27 to TRBJ2-1; D might be TRBD1 (6 bases). Deletions cut 6 bases from V and 5 bases from J, with 14 bases between. The CDR3 has 14 residues. Germline assignment: CDR1 MNHEY and CDR2 SMNVEV (reference sequence). The CDR3 nucleotides are TGTGCCAGCAGGGCAACAGGGCTGAACAATGAGCAGTTCTTC. It encodes CASRATGLNNEQFF.

This CDR3 reads CASSPSGTVKNIQYF. CDR3 sequence (DNA): TGTGCCAGCAGTCCATCCGGGACGGTTAAAAACATTCAGTACTTC. This chain joins TRBV12-3 or TRBV12-4 and TRBJ2-4, with D perhaps given as TRBD1 or TRBD2 (5 bases each). The CDR3 covers 15 residues. V was pared by 5 bases and J by 4 bases, with 15 bases between.

This clonotype was found a few times. The chain has TRBV6-1 and TRBJ2-3, with TRBD2 matching over 9 bases. The CDR3 is 15 residues long. With 7 bases clipped from V and 2 bases from J, the junction kept 7 bases outside the gene matches. The germline V gene has CDR1 MNHNS and CDR2 SASEGT. As DNA, the CDR3 is TGTGCCAGCACCCGCGGGACTAGCCTCACAGATACGCAGTATTTT. This gives the protein CASTRGTSLTDTQYF.

The chain employs TRBV3-1 and TRBJ2-7; D is perhaps TRBD2 (7 bases). Trimming shortened V by 0 bases and J by 5 bases, and 17 bases separated the two germline ends. The V gene's germline CDR1 is LGHDT and CDR2 YNNKEL (reference sequence). This CDR3 is 16 amino acids long. In DNA form, the CDR3 reads TGTGCCAGCAGCCAAGATACCGGCGGGGGCGGCGACGAGCAGTACTTC. Protein product: CASSQDTGGGGDEQYF.

There are a few counts of this clonotype. The chain employs TRBV24-1 and TRBJ2-1, with 9 bases lining up with TRBD1. Germline V gives CDR1 KGHDR, CDR2 SFDVKD. The trim removed 3 bases at V and 6 bases at J, leaving 5 bases unmatched. This CDR3 has 15 residues. CDR3 sequence: CATSDDGTGLNEQFF. Written as DNA, the CDR3 is TGTGCCACCAGTGATGACGGGACAGGGCTCAATGAGCAGTTCTTC.

The chain is built from TRBV9 and TRBJ2-2; 7 bases align to TRBD2. Unmatched junction bases numbered 8, after V lost 0 bases and J lost 0 bases. Germline CDR1 is SGDLS and CDR2 is YYNGEE. The CDR3 totals 18 residues. The CDR3 DNA sequence: TGTGCCAGCAGCGTAGTGTTGAGCGGGGCAACGAACACCGGGGAGCTGTTTTTT. Its protein is CASSVVLSGATNTGELFF.

The rearrangement links TRBV30 to TRBJ1-5; tentatively, D is TRBD1 (6 bases). Trimming cost V 6 bases and J 1 base, with 13 bases left between them. The length of the CDR3 is 14 residues. CDR1 is GTSNPN, CDR2 SVGIG, per germline (reference sequence). This CDR3 reads CACQGMGSNQPQHF. The CDR3 DNA is TGTGCCTGTCAGGGGATGGGGAGCAATCAGCCCCAGCATTTT.

The chain combines TRBV5-6 with TRBJ2-5; D gene unclear. The CDR3 extends over 12 amino acids. Deletions cut 2 bases from V and 2 bases from J, with 4 bases between. Germline assignment: CDR1 SGHDT and CDR2 YYEEEE. The DNA of the CDR3 is TGTGCCAGCAGCTTCTATCAAGAGACCCAGTACTTC. It encodes CASSFYQETQYF.

The gene calls are TRBV15 and TRBJ2-3; TRBD2 agrees at 7 bases. Germline values: CDR1 LNHNV, CDR2 YYDKDF (reference sequence). The ends lost 2 bases at V and 5 bases at J; junction bases unmatched: 10. The CDR3 totals 16 residues. The CDR3 sequence is CATSRLGLDSVDTQYF. The DNA of the CDR3 is TGTGCCACCAGCAGACTCGGACTAGACAGCGTAGATACGCAGTATTTT.

This clonotype was seen a few times. The J gene is TRBJ2-3, the V gene TRBV20-1; TRBD2 matches 7 bases. Germline V gene data show CDR1 as DFQATT and CDR2 as SNEGSKA (reference sequence). The CDR3 spans 15 residues. V lost 4 bases and J lost 1; bases outside the gene matches: 8. The CDR3 region is CSAIVVGGGTDTQYF. CDR3 sequence (DNA): TGCAGTGCTATCGTCGTGGGGGGGGGCACAGATACGCAGTATTTT.

This clonotype was counted a few times. The rearrangement joins TRBV7-9 to TRBJ1-1, with D unresolved. The germline CDR1 and CDR2 sequences are SEHNR and FQNEAQ (reference sequence). The length of the CDR3 is 13 residues. Trimming stripped 3 bases from V and 3 bases from J, with 8 bases between. The chain's CDR3 is CASSFGEDTEAFF. DNA for the CDR3: TGTGCCAGCAGCTTCGGGGAGGACACTGAAGCTTTCTTT. Supplemented by reference TRBV7-9 and TRBJ1-1, the full variable domain reads DTGVSQNPRHKITKRGQNVTFRCDPISEHNRLYWYRQTLGQGPEFLTYFQNEAQLEKSRLLSDRFSAERPKGSFSTLEIQRTEQGDSAMYLCASSFGEDTEAFFGQGTRLTVV.

The chain has TRBV5-1 and TRBJ2-7; 9 bases fit TRBD1. The ends lost 0 bases at V and 5 bases at J; junction bases unmatched: 3. Germline V lookup: CDR1 SGHRS, CDR2 YFSETQ. CDR3 length: 14 residues. CDR3 amino acids: CASSLAQGANEQYF. DNA of the CDR3: TGCGCCAGCAGCTTGGCACAGGGGGCGAACGAGCAGTACTTC.

The chain links TRBV20-1 to TRBJ2-5; TRBD2 is a possible D gene (6 bases). This CDR3 comprises 13 residues. The germline gives CDR1 DFQATT, CDR2 SNEGSKA (reference sequence). V shed 3 bases and J shed 0 bases, with 8 bases lying between them. CDR3 sequence reads: CSASRDYQETQYF. The DNA for the CDR3 is TGCAGTGCTAGTCGGGACTACCAAGAGACCCAGTACTTC.

The chain combines TRBV27 with TRBJ2-2, with D possibly TRBD2 on 6 matching bases. Germline V lookup: CDR1 MNHEY, CDR2 SMNVEV (reference sequence). The V end lost 4 bases, the J end lost 6 bases, and 9 bases lay between the germline ends. This CDR3 is built from 13 residues. The CDR3 region has the DNA TGTGCCAGCAGTTCGACGGGGGCCGGGGAGCTGTTTTTT. Protein sequence: CASSSTGAGELFF.

There are a few counts of this clonotype. CDR3 sequence: CASSSPYRAGDTQYF. CDR3 nucleotides: TGCGCCAGCAGCTCCCCCTACCGTGCCGGGGATACGCAGTATTTT. The J gene is TRBJ2-3, the V gene TRBV5-1; no clear D gene. This CDR3 has 15 amino acids. Trimming removed 3 bases at V and 6 bases at J, with 17 bases between. CDR1 SGHRS and CDR2 YFSETQ come from the germline V gene.

The chain uses TRBV2 and TRBJ2-2, with 11 bases identical to TRBD2. Trimming at V came to 6 bases and at J to 0 bases, leaving 3 bases not matched to a gene. CDR1 and CDR2 from the germline V gene are SNHLY and FYNNEI. This CDR3 has 16 amino acids. The DNA for the CDR3 is TGTGCCAGCAGACGACTAGCGGGGTCGAACACCGGGGAGCTGTTTTTT. Translation: CASRRLAGSNTGELFF.

This clonotype came up a few times. The genes are TRBV4-2 and TRBJ1-6; D unclear. This CDR3 region has 15 residues. Germline CDR1 and CDR2: LGHNA and YNFKEQ. Trimming left V 4 bases short and J 7 bases short, with 14 bases between. The CDR3 loop reads CASSLAMGENSPLHF. CDR3 nucleotide sequence: TGTGCCAGCAGCCTCGCCATGGGAGAGAATTCACCCCTCCACTTT.

The V and J genes are TRBV5-4 and TRBJ2-1; 12 positions match TRBD2. Trimming removed 4 bases from V and 6 bases from J; junction bases left unmatched: 5. This CDR3 spans 15 amino acids. CDR1 and CDR2 from the germline V gene are SGHNT and YYREEE (reference sequence). In DNA form, the CDR3 reads TGTGCCAGCAGCCCTAGCGGGAGGGCCGGCAATGAGCAGTTCTTC. It yields the protein CASSPSGRAGNEQFF.